This TCR beta chain is from a study of T cell repertoires in cytomegalovirus infection. Notes on the study in general: What dominated the ex vivo response were HLA-C-restricted CMV-specific TCR beta clonotypes. There were carriers of CMV plus the relevant HLA, and cumulative public TCR beta family frequency identified them.

Per germline, CDR1 SGHTA and CDR2 FQGNSA. CDR3 length: 15 residues. V lost 4 bases and J 3 bases, leaving 15 bases between the germline ends. MiXCR, applied by TCRdb to the reads, yields one record per CDR3 protein. The table records 150,000 to 160,000 distinct CDR3 sequences, around 20% of them present only once. This clonotype has at least ten counts. Its target is not known. This sequence joins TRBV7-2 and TRBJ1-1; unclear D gene. The sequence was obtained from a human donor in good health (CMV status not recorded). Some clones in this sample may be carry-over from other donors' samples. Sequencing used PBMCs. The CDR3 sequence is CASSSLATGHTEAFF. In nucleotides, the CDR3 is TGTGCCAGCAGCTCCTTGGCCACTGGGCACACTGAAGCTTTCTTT.